The table lists the clone carrying this T cell receptor (beta chain) with a count of one. This sample stems from a study of cytomegalovirus exposure and HLA in healthy donors. The CDR3 loop spans 15 amino acids. J was trimmed by 4 bases and V by 1 base; bases with no gene match: 4. CDR1 is SGHTA and CDR2 is FQGNSA in the germline V gene. PCR primers comprised 60 Vbeta and 13 Jbeta primers. Profiled with immunoSEQ multiplex PCR; TCRdb holds only in-frame clones, not every one. The sample includes 150,000 or so clones, roughly four fifths of them seen just once. V gene TRBV7-2 combines with J gene TRBJ2-7; 10 bases align to TRBD1. The clonotype originates from a woman in her 40s in good health and CMV-seronegative. The sequencing sample was made of PBMCs. The CDR3 DNA reads as TGTGCCAGCAGCTTAGTGGGACAGGGGAGGTACGAGCAGTACTTC. Amino acid sequence: CASSLVGQGRYEQYF.